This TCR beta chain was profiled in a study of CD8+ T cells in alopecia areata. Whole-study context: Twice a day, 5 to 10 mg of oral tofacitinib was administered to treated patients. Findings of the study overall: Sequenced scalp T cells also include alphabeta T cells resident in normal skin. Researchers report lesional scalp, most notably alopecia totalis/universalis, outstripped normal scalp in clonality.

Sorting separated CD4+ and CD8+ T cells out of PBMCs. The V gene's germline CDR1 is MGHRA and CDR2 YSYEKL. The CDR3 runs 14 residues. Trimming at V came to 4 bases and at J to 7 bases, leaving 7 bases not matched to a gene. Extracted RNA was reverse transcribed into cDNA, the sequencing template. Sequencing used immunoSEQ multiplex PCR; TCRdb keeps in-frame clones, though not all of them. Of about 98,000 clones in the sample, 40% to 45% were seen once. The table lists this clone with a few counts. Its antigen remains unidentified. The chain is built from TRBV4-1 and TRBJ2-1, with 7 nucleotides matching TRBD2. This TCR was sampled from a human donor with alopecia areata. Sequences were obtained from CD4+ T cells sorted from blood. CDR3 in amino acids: CASSPRGVWNEQFF. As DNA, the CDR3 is TGCGCCAGCAGCCCCCGGGGGGTATGGAATGAGCAGTTCTTC.